This T cell receptor (beta chain) was recovered during a study of vaccination and CD4 T cells after COVID-19. On the study more broadly: Investigators took post-vaccine samples a median roughly 73 days after dose two, within a range of 14 to 241. Study-wide points: Clonotypes reactive to SARS-CoV-2 had a median that went up from roughly 21 to 40, but not significantly. Convalescent patients' clones that were vaccine-specific were spike mono-reactive in 304 of 307 cases.

Regarding treatment: roughly 10-day PBMC culture with coronavirus spike peptide pools or control peptides (ViraFEST assay). Peptide pool stimulation in ViraFEST expanded antigen-specific T cells, whose TCRs were then sequenced. Per germline, CDR1 LNHNV and CDR2 YYDKDF (reference sequence). The germline V and J ends were trimmed by 4 bases and 0 bases, with 7 bases remaining between them. CDR3 length: 14 amino acids. Sequencing of DNA taken from cultured CD4+ T cells relied on the Oncomine TCR Beta short-read assay. TCRdb passed the PCR reads through MiXCR, listing each CDR3 protein once. The table records under 15,000 distinct CDR3 sequences, around half of them present only once. As to this clonotype: Its antigen is unidentified.

The chain has TRBV15 and TRBJ1-5; no definite D call. This specimen consisted of cultured CD4+ T cells from blood, obtained after SARS-CoV-2 vaccination. This receptor was taken from a human donor with COVID-19. In nucleotides, the CDR3 is TGTGCCACCAGCATCGGCAGTAGCAATCAGCCCCAGCATTTT. It translates to CATSIGSSNQPQHF.